A single sample is the source of the 21 T cell receptor beta chains below, sequenced in a study of molecular identifiers for immune sequencing clone quantification (dated by TCRdb to between 2017 and 2018). Receptor libraries were prepared by PCR. TCRdb shows the sequencer as NextSeq 500. The public reads were reanalyzed by TCRdb: fastp trimming at Q25, MiXCR alignment, in-frame beta chains only. Each CDR3 protein appears once, grouped with its most common genes and DNA. This sample has over 50,000 distinct CDR3 sequences in its table, and roughly a third of those were observed once. The top ten hold 3.8% of the sample. The source material was naive CD8+ T cells from blood, with Jurkat cell RNA spiked in. The cell subset or site label for this specimen denotes: FACS-sorted CD8+CD4-CCR7+CD45RA+ naive T cells. These receptors came from a human donor in good health. Some libraries in this study had Jurkat cell RNA spiked in.

This clonotype has a count of ten or more. As DNA, the CDR3 is TGTGCCAGCAGCCAAGATCCCCAGCCCAATGAGCAGTTCTTC. The encoded protein is CASSQDPQPNEQFF. The J gene is TRBJ2-1, the V gene TRBV4-2; D is undetermined. The CDR3 is 14 amino acids. Germline-derived CDR1 and CDR2 are LGHNA and YNFKEQ. Trimming shortened V by 0 bases and J by 6 bases, and 9 bases separated the two germline ends.

With regard to this clonotype: Just one base apart from a much larger clone, this may be a read error. The CDR3 does not close with the conserved phenylalanine or tryptophan, likely indicating a read error. This rearrangement joins TRBV7-2 to TRBJ2-7, with TRBD2 matching over 9 bases. The CDR3 spans 14 residues. V gave up 5 bases and J gave up 3 bases; unmatched junction bases: 5. Germline CDR1 and CDR2: SGHTA and FQGNSA. CDR3 bases: TGTGCCAGCAGCATTAGCGGGAGTGGCTACGAGCAGTACATC. This encodes CASSISGSGYEQYI.

In its sample, this clonotype was seen many times. The chain recombines TRBV29-1 with TRBJ1-1; no definite D call. The CDR3 extends over 11 amino acids. Germline assignment: CDR1 SQVTM and CDR2 ANQGSEA. The V gene lost 6 bases and the J gene lost 1 base, with 6 bases spanning the gap. The CDR3 region is CSVNRNTEAFF. The DNA for the CDR3 is TGCAGCGTGAACAGGAACACTGAAGCTTTCTTT. Using reference TRBV29-1 and TRBJ1-1 for the parts outside the CDR3, the full variable domain is SAVISQKPSRDICQRGTSLTIQCQVDSQVTMMFWYRQQPGQSLTLIATANQGSEATYESGFVIDKFPISRPNLTFSTLTVSNMSPEDSSIYLCSVNRNTEAFFGQGTRLTVV.

V gene TRBV12-3 or TRBV12-4 combines with J gene TRBJ2-5; 7 bases map to TRBD1. After removal of 5 bases from V and 5 bases from J, the junction contained 5 bases not matched to a gene. The CDR3 extends over 13 amino acids. CDR3 in amino acids: CASSPGTDETQYF. CDR3 coding DNA: TGTGCCAGCAGTCCCGGGACAGATGAGACCCAGTACTTC.

The rearrangement joins TRBV27 to TRBJ2-5; possible D gene TRBD2, 5 bases. This CDR3 spans 16 amino acids. Per germline, CDR1 MNHEY and CDR2 SMNVEV (reference sequence). V lost 2 bases and J 7 bases, leaving 20 bases between the germline ends. The CDR3 here is CASSLDFTSPRRTQYF. CDR3 nucleotides: TGTGCCAGCAGTTTAGATTTCACTAGTCCACGCCGGACCCAGTACTTC.

This clonotype was detected only a few times. V usage is TRBV27 and J usage is TRBJ2-7; no clear D gene. The CDR3 consists of 12 residues. V was trimmed by 6 bases and J by 4 bases, leaving 10 bases between them. In germline, CDR1 is MNHEY, CDR2 SMNVEV (reference sequence). In DNA, the CDR3 is TGTGCCAGCAGGTCTTTGGGTTACGAGCAGTACTTC. Its translation is CASRSLGYEQYF.

The V call is TRBV24-1, the J call TRBJ2-3; D is unclear. V lost 0 bases and J lost 4, with 7 bases in between. The CDR3 has 14 residues. Germline V gene sequence: CDR1 KGHDR, CDR2 SFDVKD. The CDR3 DNA follows: TGTGCCACCAGTGATTTGTGGAGTGCAGATACGCAGTATTTT. Its protein is CATSDLWSADTQYF.

The CDR3, as DNA: TGCGCCAGCAGCTTGGCCGGGGGAAACGAGCAGTTCTTC. Amino acid sequence: CASSLAGGNEQFF. The chain recombines TRBV5-1 with TRBJ2-1; D perhaps matches TRBD2 (6 bases). Deletions cut 0 bases from V and 10 bases from J, with 11 bases between. CDR1 and CDR2 (germline): SGHRS, YFSETQ. The length of the CDR3 is 13 residues.

This clonotype occurred once. The junction differs from germline at one of its ends, possibly a read error. CDR3 protein: CAGSSPAIGPGELFF. The CDR3 bases are TGTGCCGGCAGCTCCCCGGCTATCGGGCCCGGGGAGCTGTTTTTT. The rearrangement joins TRBV7-6 to TRBJ2-2; D unresolved. The CDR3 totals 15 residues. Germline lookup yields CDR1 SGHVS and CDR2 FNYEAQ.

This clonotype was detected only a few times. The chain uses TRBV11-2 and TRBJ2-3; D gene uncertain. The CDR3 loop spans 11 amino acids. Trimming shortened V by 8 bases and J by 6 bases, and 9 bases separated the two germline ends. Germline CDR1 reads SGHAT; CDR2 reads FQNNGV. CDR3 nucleotides: TGTGCCAGCCGTGATTATGATACGCAGTATTTT. Protein product: CASRDYDTQYF.

This clonotype was seen ten or more times. The V and J genes are TRBV5-1 and TRBJ2-1, with 10 positions matching TRBD2. The V segment lost 0 bases and the J segment 4 bases; nucleotides outside the gene matches: 7. The CDR3 extends over 17 amino acids. CDR1 is SGHRS and CDR2 is YFSETQ in the germline V gene. CDR3 amino acids: CASSLVSGTSVYNEQFF. The CDR3 bases are TGCGCCAGCAGCTTGGTCAGCGGGACTAGCGTATACAATGAGCAGTTCTTC. Supplemented by reference TRBV5-1 and TRBJ2-1, the full variable domain reads KAGVTQTPRYLIKTRGQQVTLSCSPISGHRSVSWYQQTPGQGLQFLFEYFSETQRNKGNFPGRFSGRQFSNSRSEMNVSTLELGDSALYLCASSLVSGTSVYNEQFFGPGTRLTVL.

This clonotype was observed a handful of times. This rearrangement joins TRBV24-1 to TRBJ2-5; D is uncertain. The length of the CDR3 is 14 residues. Germline V lookup: CDR1 KGHDR, CDR2 SFDVKD. Trimming cost V 3 bases and J 3 bases, with 10 bases left between them. The CDR3 region is CATSDPRLKETQYF. CDR3 in DNA: TGTGCCACCAGTGATCCCCGACTTAAAGAGACCCAGTACTTC.

There are many counts of this clonotype. This chain uses TRBV7-2 with TRBJ2-1; 12 bases line up with TRBD2. The germline CDR1 and CDR2 sequences are SGHTA and FQGNSA. V dropped 5 bases and J dropped 9; count of bases not matched to a gene: 8. This CDR3 comprises 15 residues. CDR3 bases: TGTGCCAGCAGCAGCCTAGCGGGAGGGCCGCGTGAGCAGTTCTTC. Its translation is CASSSLAGGPREQFF.

This clonotype was observed a single time. It may be a read error: a sequence one base away is much more abundant. J is TRBJ1-4 and V is TRBV29-1; no clear D gene. The CDR3 has 13 residues. Germline CDR1 SQVTM, CDR2 ANQGSEA. As DNA, the CDR3 is TGCAGCGTGGAGGGCCCGCTTAATGAAATACTGTTTTTT. Amino acid sequence: CSVEGPLNEILFF.

In its sample, this clonotype was seen many times. V and J are TRBV28 and TRBJ1-5; TRBD1 aligns across 8 bases. V trimming: 2 bases; J trimming: 0 bases; junction bases outside the gene matches: 3. The CDR3 extends over 16 amino acids. CDR1 and CDR2 (germline): MDHEN, SYDVKM. The CDR3 protein is CASSLLRGLSNQPQHF. CDR3 in DNA: TGTGCCAGCAGTTTACTCAGGGGGCTTAGCAATCAGCCCCAGCATTTT.

This clonotype was observed a few times. The rearrangement joins TRBV7-9 to TRBJ2-7; D might be TRBD1 (6 bases). V was trimmed by 4 bases and J by 5 bases, leaving 18 bases between them. The germline V gene has CDR1 SEHNR and CDR2 FQNEAQ (reference sequence). This CDR3 spans 15 amino acids. The CDR3, as DNA: TGTGCCAGCAGCTCGGACAGTTCCCCGGGGAACGAGCAGTACTTC. Translated, it gives CASSSDSSPGNEQYF.

This clonotype was counted ten times or more. The CDR3 DNA reads as TGTGCCAGCAGTTTATCCGCCAGACAGCCCCAGCATTTT. Protein product: CASSLSARQPQHF. The chain is built from TRBV27 and TRBJ1-5; D gene unclear. Germline lookup yields CDR1 MNHEY and CDR2 SMNVEV (reference sequence). The length of the CDR3 is 13 residues. The V gene lost 0 bases and the J gene lost 7 bases, with 7 bases spanning the gap.

In its sample, this clonotype was seen a few times. In nucleotides, the CDR3 is TGTGCCAGCAGCTCCAGGACAGACACAGATACGCAGTATTTT. Amino acids: CASSSRTDTDTQYF. The chain joins TRBV7-9 to TRBJ2-3, with D possibly TRBD1 on 6 matching bases. This CDR3 region has 14 residues. The germline gives CDR1 SEHNR, CDR2 FQNEAQ (reference sequence). Trimming cost V 4 bases and J 2 bases, with 10 bases left between them.

With respect to this clonotype: The junction departs from the called germline gene at one end, perhaps through a read error. This rearrangement joins TRBV28 to TRBJ2-7; TRBD2 is a possible D gene (5 bases). The germline V gene has CDR1 MDHEN and CDR2 SYDVKM. This CDR3 comprises 20 residues. The CDR3, as DNA: TGTGCCAGCTGTTTATCACGCCGTTTTTTTATAGCGCGGGCCTCCTACGAGCAGTACTTC. Its translation: CASCLSRRFFIARASYEQYF.

The table lists this clonotype with many counts. The V call is TRBV2, the J call TRBJ2-3, with D tentatively TRBD2 (6 bases). This CDR3 is built from 13 residues. In germline, CDR1 is SNHLY, CDR2 FYNNEI. V was clipped by 7 bases and J by 4 bases, with 12 bases between them. The CDR3 is CASIRRGADTQYF. The CDR3 nucleotides are TGTGCCAGCATACGGCGGGGAGCAGATACGCAGTATTTT.

This clonotype was counted a few times. The chain recombines TRBV7-6 with TRBJ2-2, with D uncertain. Germline-derived CDR1 and CDR2 are SGHVS and FNYEAQ. V was pared by 0 bases and J by 5 bases, with 4 bases between. The CDR3 has 13 residues. CDR3 protein: CASSLALTGELFF. CDR3 DNA sequence: TGTGCCAGCAGCTTAGCCTTGACCGGGGAGCTGTTTTTT. The entire variable domain, with the rest obtained from reference TRBV7-6 and TRBJ2-2, is as follows: GAGVSQSPRYKVTKRGQDVALRCDPISGHVSLYWYRQALGQGPEFLTYFNYEAQQDKSGLPNDRFSAERPEGSISTLTIQRTEQRDSAMYRCASSLALTGELFFGEGSRLTVL.